Following are 24 T cell receptor beta chains from one sample sequenced in a study of blood T cells in healthy people across ages (dated by TCRdb to about 2015). Library generation was performed with 5' RACE. TCRdb records Illumina HiSeq 2500 as the sequencer. A second PCR of 7 to 11 cycles was performed with a sample-barcoded 5' primer and a J-beta primer mix. The public reads were reprocessed in TCRdb via fastp at Q25 and MiXCR, keeping in-frame beta chains. Each record represents a unique CDR3 protein, reported with the most common genes and DNA among its rows. Across this sample there are around 800,000 distinct CDR3 sequences, with 46% seen only once. 15% to 20% of the sample is held by the ten biggest clonotypes. The sequencing input was blood. These TCRs come from a man at least 80 years old in good health.

This clonotype was seen a few times. This rearrangement joins TRBV20-1 to TRBJ2-7; D gene unclear. This CDR3 region has 15 residues. Per the germline V gene, CDR1 is DFQATT and CDR2 is SNEGSKA (reference sequence). Trimming pared 3 bases from V and 0 bases from J, leaving 15 bases between. The CDR3 nucleotides are TGCAGTGCTAGGGCTTCGACGGAGAGCTCCTACGAGCAGTACTTC. It yields the protein CSARASTESSYEQYF.

The chain links TRBV28 to TRBJ2-1; TRBD2 matches at 8 bases. The ends lost 5 bases at V and 12 bases at J; junction bases unmatched: 12. This CDR3 contains 14 residues. The V gene's germline CDR1 is MDHEN and CDR2 SYDVKM. This CDR3 reads CASSVGLAGYVQFF. The CDR3 DNA follows: TGTGCCAGCAGTGTCGGACTAGCTGGTTATGTGCAGTTCTTC.

The genes are TRBV12-3 or TRBV12-4 and TRBJ2-1; 10 positions match TRBD1. The CDR3 is 16 residues long. V shed 4 bases, J shed 7 bases, and the junction held 10 bases outside the gene matches. Here the CDR3 reads CASSSGGQGNGNEQFF. In nucleotides, the CDR3 is TGTGCCAGCAGTTCCGGGGGACAGGGGAATGGTAATGAGCAGTTCTTC.

The rearrangement links TRBV24-1 to TRBJ2-5; TRBD2 is a possible D gene (6 bases). The germline gives CDR1 KGHDR, CDR2 SFDVKD. Trimming cost V 5 bases and J 0 bases, with 12 bases left between them. The CDR3 sequence is 15 residues long. The CDR3 coding sequence is TGTGCCACCAGTGGTACATCGGGGGACCAAGAGACCCAGTACTTC. Translating gives CATSGTSGDQETQYF.

The chain joins TRBV20-1 to TRBJ2-5; 8 nucleotides match TRBD1. The CDR3 has 16 residues. V was pared by 6 bases and J by 11 bases, with 23 bases of the junction left unmatched. Germline-derived CDR1 and CDR2 are DFQATT and SNEGSKA (reference sequence). In DNA, the CDR3 is TGCAGTGCCCCCGGGGACGGACAGGGATTTTACAATGAGCAGTACTTC. Protein: CSAPGDGQGFYNEQYF.

This clonotype came up many times. The rearrangement links TRBV29-1 to TRBJ2-1, with 11 bases matching TRBD2. V lost 0 bases and J lost 6; bases outside the gene matches: 7. This CDR3 is 16 amino acids long. Germline lookup yields CDR1 SQVTM and CDR2 ANQGSEA. CDR3 coding DNA: TGCAGCGTTGAAGAGCTCGTAGCGGGAGGGCTCAATGAGCAGTTCTTC. Translation: CSVEELVAGGLNEQFF.

At least ten counts were recorded for this clonotype. The V and J genes are TRBV7-9 and TRBJ2-5, with D unresolved. Germline loops: CDR1 SEHNR, CDR2 FQNEAQ (reference sequence). Trimming removed 1 base from V and 7 bases from J, with 4 bases in between. The CDR3 extends over 11 amino acids. The CDR3 sequence is CASSLDRTQYF. The CDR3 region has the DNA TGTGCCAGCAGCTTAGACAGGACCCAGTACTTC.

The chain is built from TRBV9 and TRBJ2-3; TRBD2 might be the D (5 bases). The ends were cut back, 2 bases at V and 7 bases at J, with 14 bases in the middle. The length of the CDR3 is 14 residues. The germline V gene encodes CDR1 SGDLS and CDR2 YYNGEE. CDR3 coding DNA: TGTGCCAGCAGCGTGGAGGTGGGGATCTATACGCAGTATTTT. Its protein product is CASSVEVGIYTQYF.

The rearrangement joins TRBV28 to TRBJ2-6; the D gene is possibly TRBD1 (6 bases). The germline V gene encodes CDR1 MDHEN and CDR2 SYDVKM. CDR3 length: 17 residues. The germline V and J ends were trimmed by 3 bases and 2 bases, with 14 bases remaining between them. The CDR3 region is CASSFRDTRPGANVLTF. CDR3 nucleotide sequence: TGTGCCAGCAGTTTCCGGGACACGAGACCTGGGGCCAACGTCCTGACTTTC.

This clonotype was observed once. The chain has TRBV20-1 and TRBJ2-2, with 7 positions matching TRBD2. The CDR3 covers 14 residues. V was pared by 5 bases and J by 6 bases, with 9 bases of the junction left unmatched. Germline assignment: CDR1 DFQATT and CDR2 SNEGSKA (reference sequence). The DNA of the CDR3 is TGCAGTGCTGGGCGGGACTACCTAGCCGGGGAGCTGTTTTTT. Its translation is CSAGRDYLAGELFF.

This clonotype was seen a few times. This chain links TRBV20-1 with TRBJ2-1, with D tentatively TRBD2 (5 bases). The germline V gene encodes CDR1 DFQATT and CDR2 SNEGSKA (reference sequence). The CDR3 contains 11 residues. The ends were cut back, 6 bases at V and 9 bases at J, with 12 bases in the middle. The chain's CDR3 is CSAPSGIEQFF. The DNA of the CDR3 is TGCAGTGCCCCAAGCGGAATTGAGCAGTTCTTC.

This clonotype came up many times. This chain uses TRBV28 with TRBJ2-1; no clear D gene. There are 19 residues in the CDR3. Germline CDR1 is MDHEN and CDR2 is SYDVKM. The V end was cut by 4 bases, the J end by 4 bases, with 26 bases between. CDR3 in DNA: TGTGCCAGCAGTTCCTCTTTAAAAATGGGAAGCCCGCTTTACAATGAGCAGTTCTTC. The encoded protein is CASSSSLKMGSPLYNEQFF.

The J gene is TRBJ2-1, the V gene TRBV7-2; D is perhaps TRBD2 (6 bases). The DNA end lines up better with TRBJ2-7; the J call may be wrong. The germline V gene has CDR1 SGHTA and CDR2 FQGNSA. CDR3 length equals 17 residues. The CDR3 spells CASSKTSGQSSYNEQYF. Here the CDR3 DNA reads TGTGCCAGCAGCAAAACGAGCGGGCAGAGCTCCTACAATGAGCAGTACTTC.

This rearrangement joins TRBV12-3 or TRBV12-4 to TRBJ1-6, with D possibly being TRBD1 (6 bases). Trimming removed 7 bases from V and 4 bases from J, with 11 bases in between. The CDR3 contains 14 residues. The chain's CDR3 is CASTRGTYNSPLHF. CDR3 sequence (DNA): TGTGCCAGCACCCGAGGGACATATAATTCACCCCTCCACTTT.

The chain is built from TRBV7-2 and TRBJ2-2; D is unclear. CDR3 size: 13 residues. The germline V gene has CDR1 SGHTA and CDR2 FQGNSA. Trimming removed 5 bases from V and 2 bases from J, with 6 bases in between. The CDR3 loop is CASSLINTGELFF. The CDR3 bases are TGTGCCAGCAGCCTCATTAACACCGGGGAGCTGTTTTTT. Looking up the rest from reference TRBV7-2 and TRBJ2-2 gives the full variable domain: GAGVSQSPSNKVTEKGKDVELRCDPISGHTALYWYRQSLGQGLEFLIYFQGNSAPDKSGLPSDRFSAERTGGSVSTLTIQRTQQEDSAVYLCASSLINTGELFFGEGSRLTVL.

The genes are TRBV20-1 and TRBJ2-5, with TRBD2 identical over 12 bases. This CDR3 region has 16 residues. CDR1 is DFQATT and CDR2 is SNEGSKA in the germline V gene (reference sequence). The V gene end was trimmed by 0 bases and the J gene end by 11 bases; junction bases not matched to a gene: 13. CDR3 in amino acids: CSARDPLAGGINEQYF. Here the CDR3 DNA reads TGCAGTGCTAGAGACCCCCTAGCGGGAGGGATCAATGAGCAGTACTTC.

At least ten counts were recorded for this clonotype. The rearrangement links TRBV12-3 or TRBV12-4 to TRBJ2-5; 11 nucleotides agree with TRBD2. V lost 8 bases, J lost 4 bases, and 3 bases stayed unmatched. This CDR3 is built from 13 residues. CDR3 sequence (DNA): TGTGCCAGCCAGCTAGCGGGAGGAGAGACCCAGTACTTC. Its protein product is CASQLAGGETQYF.

This clonotype has a count of ten or more. The chain joins TRBV2 to TRBJ2-3; weak D call: TRBD1 (6 bases). Trimming removed 7 bases from V and 7 bases from J, with 18 bases in between. The CDR3 contains 14 residues. Germline CDR1 and CDR2: SNHLY and FYNNEI. The CDR3 region is CASTQQGSPNTQYF. CDR3 DNA: TGTGCCAGCACCCAACAGGGTTCCCCGAATACGCAGTATTTT.

A few counts support this clonotype. This chain connects TRBV20-1 to TRBJ2-3, with 11 bases aligning to TRBD2. J was trimmed by 2 bases and V by 6 bases; bases with no gene match: 13. This CDR3 has 17 residues. Germline CDR1 is DFQATT and CDR2 is SNEGSKA (reference sequence). CDR3 nucleotide sequence: TGCAGTGCCAAAGGGGCAGGACTAGCGGGTTTCACAGATACGCAGTATTTT. Protein sequence: CSAKGAGLAGFTDTQYF.

There are a few counts of this clonotype. The chain couples TRBV20-1 to TRBJ2-5; the D gene is possibly TRBD2 (5 bases). This CDR3 has 13 residues. Trimming shortened V by 5 bases and J by 2 bases, and 12 bases separated the two germline ends. Germline V gene sequence: CDR1 DFQATT, CDR2 SNEGSKA (reference sequence). Written as DNA, the CDR3 is TGCAGTGCTGTCCTGAGCGGACAAGAGACCCAGTACTTC. Translated, it gives CSAVLSGQETQYF.

The rearrangement joins TRBV28 to TRBJ2-3, with TRBD2 matching over 7 bases. CDR1 is MDHEN and CDR2 is SYDVKM in the germline V gene. The V gene end was trimmed by 1 base and the J gene end by 0 bases; junction bases not matched to a gene: 4. The CDR3 is 16 residues long. As DNA, the CDR3 is TGTGCCAGCAGTTTATCTAGCGGTGCTAGCACAGATACGCAGTATTTT. Encoded protein: CASSLSSGASTDTQYF. The entire variable domain, with the rest obtained from reference TRBV28 and TRBJ2-3, is as follows: DVKVTQSSRYLVKRTGEKVFLECVQDMDHENMFWYRQDPGLGLRLIYFSYDVKMKEKGDIPEGYSVSREKKERFSLILESASTNQTSMYLCASSLSSGASTDTQYFGPGTRLTVL.

This clonotype was seen a few times. The CDR3 sequence: CASSQESSANEKLFF. The CDR3, as DNA: TGTGCCAGCAGCCAAGAGTCCTCGGCGAATGAAAAACTGTTTTTT. V gene TRBV3-1 combines with J gene TRBJ1-4; D unresolved. CDR1 LGHDT and CDR2 YNNKEL come from the germline V gene (reference sequence). The CDR3 has 15 residues. Trimming removed 0 bases from V and 5 bases from J, with 10 bases in between.

This clonotype was seen a handful of times. This sequence joins TRBV6-5 and TRBJ2-2; D remains unclear. In germline, CDR1 is MNHEY, CDR2 SVGAGI. The V end was cut by 2 bases, the J end by 4 bases, with 2 bases between. This CDR3 has 12 residues. The CDR3 DNA reads as TGTGCCAGCAGTTACCCCACCGGGGAGCTGTTTTTT. This gives the protein CASSYPTGELFF.

The rearrangement joins TRBV11-2 to TRBJ2-3; no firm D call. Deletions cut 0 bases from V and 0 bases from J, with 10 bases between. The CDR3 runs to 16 residues. The V gene's germline CDR1 is SGHAT and CDR2 FQNNGV. The DNA of the CDR3 is TGTGCCAGCAGCTTAGATCCAAGCGCCAGCACAGATACGCAGTATTTT. Translating gives CASSLDPSASTDTQYF.